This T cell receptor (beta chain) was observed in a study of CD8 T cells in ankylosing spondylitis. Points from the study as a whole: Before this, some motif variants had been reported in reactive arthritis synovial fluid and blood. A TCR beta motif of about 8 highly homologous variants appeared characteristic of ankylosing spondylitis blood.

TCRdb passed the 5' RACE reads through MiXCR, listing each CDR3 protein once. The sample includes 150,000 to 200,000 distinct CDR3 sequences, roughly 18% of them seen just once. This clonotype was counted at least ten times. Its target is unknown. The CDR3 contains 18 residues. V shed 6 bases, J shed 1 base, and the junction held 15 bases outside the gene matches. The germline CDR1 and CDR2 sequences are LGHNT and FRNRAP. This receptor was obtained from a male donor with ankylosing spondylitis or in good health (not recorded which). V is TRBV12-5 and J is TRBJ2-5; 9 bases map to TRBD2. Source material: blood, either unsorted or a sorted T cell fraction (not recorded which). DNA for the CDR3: TGTGCTAGTGGGATAACTTCTACGGGACTAGCCTTCCAAGAGACCCAGTACTTC. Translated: CASGITSTGLAFQETQYF.